The 32 T cell receptor beta chains given below trace back to one sample, sequenced in a study of early T cells in non-severe SARS-CoV-2 infection. TCRdb recomputed calls from the 5' RACE reads with MiXCR, one row per CDR3 protein. The sample lists around 81,000 distinct CDR3 sequences; 11% to 15% were seen once. The sequencing input was whole blood. The source of these receptors is an adult who was a healthcare worker with PCR-confirmed SARS-CoV-2 infection or an uninfected control (not recorded which).

The rearrangement joins TRBV3-1 to TRBJ2-7; D may be TRBD2 (7 bases). Germline values: CDR1 LGHDT, CDR2 YNNKEL (reference sequence). V was pared by 4 bases and J by 6 bases, with 22 bases between. The CDR3 has 16 residues. The CDR3 loop is CASSLLQARGHGEQYF. The DNA for the CDR3 is TGTGCCAGCAGCCTCCTCCAAGCGCGGGGGCACGGCGAGCAGTACTTC.

J is TRBJ2-1 and V is TRBV28, with 7 bases lining up with TRBD1. The CDR3 totals 14 residues. Germline CDR1 MDHEN, CDR2 SYDVKM. Unmatched junction bases numbered 9, after V lost 10 bases and J lost 3 bases. The CDR3 DNA sequence: TGTGCCACCTTGGACCGGGACAGCTACAATGAGCAGTTCTTC. It translates to CATLDRDSYNEQFF.

The CDR3 loop is CASRHTGAVTAGELFF. CDR3 sequence (DNA): TGTGCCAGCAGACATACAGGGGCGGTTACCGCCGGGGAGCTGTTTTTT. The V gene is TRBV7-2, the J gene TRBJ2-2; TRBD1 matches 7 bases. V dropped 6 bases and J dropped 6; count of bases not matched to a gene: 13. This CDR3 comprises 16 residues. CDR1 is SGHTA, CDR2 FQGNSA, per germline.

This rearrangement joins TRBV12-3 or TRBV12-4 to TRBJ2-5; D unclear. Deletions cut 5 bases from V and 0 bases from J, with 10 bases between. The CDR3 has 14 residues. For the CDR3, the DNA is TGTGCCAGCAGTCGACGTACGTACCAAGAGACCCAGTACTTC. Its protein product is CASSRRTYQETQYF.

The chain joins TRBV7-3 to TRBJ1-6; D is unresolved. The CDR3 sequence is 15 residues long. From germline, CDR1 is SGHTA and CDR2 FQGTGA. V lost 0 bases to trimming and J lost 7 bases, with 10 bases between them. The CDR3, as DNA: TGTGCCAGCAGCTTAACGAGCGAGGGCAATTCACCCCTCCACTTT. Amino acid sequence: CASSLTSEGNSPLHF.

This clonotype was recorded a few times. This chain joins TRBV5-1 and TRBJ1-6; no clear D gene. CDR1 is SGHRS, CDR2 YFSETQ, per germline. Trimming shortened V by 0 bases and J by 7 bases, and 8 bases separated the two germline ends. The CDR3 has 14 residues. CDR3 sequence (DNA): TGCGCCAGCAGCTTGGGTCTAGGGAATTCACCCCTCCACTTT. Translated, it gives CASSLGLGNSPLHF.

This chain uses TRBV29-1 with TRBJ2-2; 7 positions agree with TRBD2. The V gene end was trimmed by 7 bases and the J gene end by 3 bases; junction bases not matched to a gene: 8. The CDR3 is made up of 14 amino acids. The V gene's germline CDR1 is SQVTM and CDR2 ANQGSEA. CDR3 DNA: TGCAGCGCTGGTGGGACTACCCACACCGGGGAGCTGTTTTTT. Amino acid sequence: CSAGGTTHTGELFF.

This clonotype was detected only a few times. The J gene is TRBJ2-7, the V gene TRBV6-1, with unresolved D. This CDR3 spans 10 amino acids. Trimming left V 8 bases short and J 2 bases short, with 4 bases between. The germline gives CDR1 MNHNS, CDR2 SASEGT. The CDR3: CASAAYEQYF. CDR3 nucleotide sequence: TGTGCCAGCGCAGCCTACGAGCAGTACTTC.

The rearrangement links TRBV7-3 to TRBJ1-1; tentative D call: TRBD1 (5 bases). CDR1 and CDR2 from the germline V gene are SGHTA and FQGTGA. Trimming shortened V by 5 bases and J by 4 bases, and 14 bases separated the two germline ends. The length of the CDR3 is 14 residues. CDR3 nucleotide sequence: TGTGCCAGCAGCGAATGGGGACGGGGCACTGAAGCTTTCTTT. Translated: CASSEWGRGTEAFF.

This clonotype has only a few counts. The genes are TRBV27 and TRBJ2-1, with 10 bases fitting TRBD2. The CDR3 consists of 13 residues. Trimming took 6 bases from V and 10 from J; bases not matched to a gene: 6. CDR1 is MNHEY and CDR2 is SMNVEV in the germline V gene (reference sequence). DNA for the CDR3: TGTGCCAGCAGGGCTAGCGGGGGTAGCGAGCAGTTCTTC. Translated, it gives CASRASGGSEQFF.

The rearrangement uses TRBV2 and TRBJ1-4; TRBD1 is a possible D gene (5 bases). Germline loops: CDR1 SNHLY, CDR2 FYNNEI. Trimming shortened V by 6 bases and J by 3 bases, and 14 bases separated the two germline ends. The length of the CDR3 is 15 residues. The CDR3 sequence: CASSLYRSSNEKLFF. The CDR3 nucleotides read TGTGCCAGCAGCCTATACAGGTCGTCTAATGAAAAACTGTTTTTT.

The chain uses TRBV28 and TRBJ1-1, with TRBD1 matching 9 bases. The CDR3 loop spans 12 amino acids. Germline values: CDR1 MDHEN, CDR2 SYDVKM. CDR3 DNA sequence: TGTGCGAGCTACAGGGGGCAATTTGAAGCTTTCTTT. Protein sequence: CASYRGQFEAFF. Drawing the rest from reference TRBV28 and TRBJ1-1, the complete variable domain is DVKVTQSSRYLVKRTGEKVFLECVQDMDHENMFWYRQDPGLGLRLIYFSYDVKMKEKGDIPEGYSVSREKKERFSLILESASTNQTSMYLCASYRGQFEAFFGQGTRLTVV.

This clonotype was recorded a few times. The chain couples TRBV6-5 to TRBJ2-7; no firm D call. Trimming shortened V by 5 bases and J by 1 base, and 12 bases separated the two germline ends. The CDR3 sequence is 14 residues long. Germline V gene sequence: CDR1 MNHEY, CDR2 SVGAGI. The CDR3 DNA reads as TGTGCCAGCAGTCGCACGTTGGGTTCCTACGAGCAGTACTTC. Protein sequence: CASSRTLGSYEQYF.

This clonotype was counted only a few times. The V gene is TRBV3-1, the J gene TRBJ1-1; TRBD1 matches at 8 bases. The germline V gene encodes CDR1 LGHDT and CDR2 YNNKEL (reference sequence). J lost 5 bases, V lost 1 base, and 3 bases had no gene match. The CDR3 runs 14 residues. The CDR3 loop is CASSQGDRWTEAFF. The CDR3 nucleotides are TGTGCCAGCAGCCAAGGGGACAGGTGGACTGAAGCTTTCTTT.

With respect to this clonotype: Given a much more abundant clone one base away, this may be a read error. The genes are TRBV6-1 and TRBJ2-3; D gene ambiguous. Germline CDR1 reads MNHNS; CDR2 reads SASEGT. CDR3 length: 14 residues. The CDR3 spells CTSSVGFFTDTQYF. CDR3 coding DNA: TGTACCAGCAGTGTGGGGTTTTTCACAGATACGCAGTATTTT.

This clonotype occurred a few times. The gene calls are TRBV7-2 and TRBJ1-1; D call uncertain. Germline assignment: CDR1 SGHTA and CDR2 FQGNSA. This CDR3 comprises 14 residues. V lost 1 base and J lost 1, with 7 bases in between. CDR3 protein: CASSLETKNTEAFF. The DNA for the CDR3 is TGTGCCAGCAGCTTAGAAACCAAGAACACTGAAGCTTTCTTT.

The CDR3: CASSPDRAPYEQYF. In DNA form, the CDR3 reads TGCGCCAGCAGCCCAGACAGGGCACCCTACGAGCAGTACTTC. This rearrangement joins TRBV5-1 to TRBJ2-7; 7 nucleotides line up with TRBD1. The CDR3 spans 14 residues. Germline V gene sequence: CDR1 SGHRS, CDR2 YFSETQ. Losses at the gene ends were 4 bases for V and 2 bases for J; bases not matched to a gene: 6. Complete variable domain (other parts from reference TRBV5-1 and TRBJ2-7): KAGVTQTPRYLIKTRGQQVTLSCSPISGHRSVSWYQQTPGQGLQFLFEYFSETQRNKGNFPGRFSGRQFSNSRSEMNVSTLELGDSALYLCASSPDRAPYEQYFGPGTRLTVT.

The rearrangement links TRBV12-3 or TRBV12-4 to TRBJ2-1; TRBD1 is a possible D gene (5 bases). The V and J ends lost 7 bases and 3 bases respectively, with 13 bases between them. The CDR3 sequence is 14 residues long. CDR3 sequence (DNA): TGTGCCAGCACTTGGGGCTCTTACTACAATGAGCAGTTCTTC. Encoded protein: CASTWGSYYNEQFF.

The rearrangement links TRBV4-1 to TRBJ2-1; 8 positions agree with TRBD1. CDR3 length: 16 amino acids. Trimming took 6 bases from V and 4 from J; bases not matched to a gene: 11. CDR1 and CDR2 from the germline V gene are MGHRA and YSYEKL. CDR3 DNA sequence: TGCGCCAGCAGGTCCACTAGGGACAGGACGTACAATGAGCAGTTCTTC. Translated, it gives CASRSTRDRTYNEQFF.

The genes are TRBV20-1 and TRBJ2-4; 9 nucleotides align to TRBD2. The germline CDR1 and CDR2 sequences are DFQATT and SNEGSKA (reference sequence). V lost 5 bases to trimming and J lost 7 bases; unmatched junction nucleotides: 3. The CDR3 has 12 residues. The CDR3 region has the DNA TGCAGTGCTGCGGGGGGGCAGAACATTCAGTACTTC. The encoded protein is CSAAGGQNIQYF.

This clonotype was seen only a few times. V and J are TRBV12-3 or TRBV12-4 and TRBJ1-3; D gene unclear. The V gene lost 5 bases and the J gene lost 0 bases, with 5 bases spanning the gap. The CDR3 extends over 13 amino acids. The CDR3 sequence: CASSRTSGNTIYF. The CDR3 nucleotides are TGTGCCAGCAGTAGGACCTCTGGAAACACCATATATTTT.

This clonotype occurred a few times. The chain joins TRBV11-3 to TRBJ2-7; the D call may be TRBD1 or TRBD2 (5 bases each). Germline-derived CDR1 and CDR2 are SGHNT and YENEEA. The germline V and J ends were trimmed by 1 base and 7 bases, with 11 bases remaining between them. The CDR3 has 13 residues. The CDR3: CASSLGPGREQYF. The DNA for the CDR3 is TGTGCCAGCAGCTTAGGGCCAGGGAGAGAGCAGTACTTC.

V is TRBV5-1 and J is TRBJ2-7; unclear D gene. Germline-derived CDR1 and CDR2 are SGHRS and YFSETQ. V dropped 5 bases and J dropped 5 bases, with 14 bases sitting between them. The CDR3 extends over 13 amino acids. The CDR3 here is CASSSGSGDEQYF. The CDR3 DNA reads as TGCGCCAGCAGTTCCGGCTCGGGTGACGAGCAGTACTTC.

This clonotype turned up a few times. CDR3 nucleotide sequence: TGCAGTGCTAGGGCCAGACTTAACAATCAGCCCCAGCATTTT. Its protein is CSARARLNNQPQHF. The V gene is TRBV20-1, the J gene TRBJ1-5, with D uncertain. The V end was cut by 3 bases, the J end by 3 bases, with 12 bases between. The germline gives CDR1 DFQATT, CDR2 SNEGSKA (reference sequence). CDR3 size: 14 residues.

This chain connects TRBV2 to TRBJ1-5; 12 nucleotides line up with TRBD1. Per germline, CDR1 SNHLY and CDR2 FYNNEI. This CDR3 is 16 amino acids long. With 7 bases clipped from V and 4 bases from J, the junction kept 8 bases outside the gene matches. The CDR3 sequence is CASTPGTGGRNQPQHF. The CDR3, as DNA: TGTGCCAGCACGCCTGGGACAGGGGGCCGGAATCAGCCCCAGCATTTT.

This sequence joins TRBV27 and TRBJ2-7, with 7 positions matching TRBD1. Germline V gives CDR1 MNHEY, CDR2 SMNVEV (reference sequence). Trimming took 5 bases from V and 1 from J; bases not matched to a gene: 5. This CDR3 comprises 14 residues. CDR3: CASSLYRGSYEQYF. CDR3 in DNA: TGTGCCAGCAGTCTCTACAGGGGTTCCTACGAGCAGTACTTC.

This clonotype was counted only a few times. The chain links TRBV2 to TRBJ1-6, with a tentative D call TRBD1 (5 bases). CDR3 length: 14 amino acids. CDR1 is SNHLY and CDR2 is FYNNEI in the germline V gene. V shed 10 bases and J shed 9 bases, with 19 bases lying between them. This CDR3 reads CAKKGGAGGSPLHF. The CDR3 region has the DNA TGTGCCAAGAAGGGCGGCGCCGGGGGTTCACCCCTCCACTTT.

The chain employs TRBV29-1 and TRBJ2-7; no definite D call. Germline CDR1 and CDR2: SQVTM and ANQGSEA. This CDR3 is built from 12 residues. Between the trimmed V and J ends, which lost 4 bases and 4 bases, there was a span of 11 bases. CDR3 in amino acids: CSVAAGGYEQYF. The CDR3, as DNA: TGCAGCGTTGCCGCTGGTGGATACGAGCAGTACTTC.

The rearrangement uses TRBV5-1 and TRBJ1-2, with D possibly TRBD1 on 5 matching bases. Germline lookup yields CDR1 SGHRS and CDR2 YFSETQ. CDR3 length: 16 amino acids. V gave up 0 bases and J gave up 8 bases, with 20 bases separating them. The CDR3 bases are TGCGCCAGCAGCTTGGCGAACCCACAGGTCTACTGGGGCTACACCTTC. As protein: CASSLANPQVYWGYTF.

This clonotype was observed at least ten times. J is TRBJ2-7 and V is TRBV11-1; perhaps TRBD2 as D (6 bases). The CDR3 spans 15 residues. Looked up from germline, CDR1 is SGHAT and CDR2 is FQDESV (reference sequence). V was trimmed by 6 bases and J by 4 bases, leaving 19 bases between them. Written as DNA, the CDR3 is TGTGCCAGCAGTCGACCAGAAGGCCGGGGGTACGAGCAGTACTTC. This encodes CASSRPEGRGYEQYF. The full variable domain, rest sourced from reference TRBV11-1 and TRBJ2-7, is EAEVAQSPRYKITEKSQAVAFWCDPISGHATLYWYRQILGQGPELLVQFQDESVVDDSQLPKDRFSAERLKGVDSTLKIQPAELGDSAMYLCASSRPEGRGYEQYFGPGTRLTVT.

This clonotype was counted only a few times. The chain joins TRBV6-5 to TRBJ2-5; D might be TRBD1 (5 bases). CDR3 length: 14 amino acids. Germline values: CDR1 MNHEY, CDR2 SVGAGI. V shed 0 bases and J shed 5 bases, with 10 bases lying between them. The CDR3 reads CASSYSKGLETQYF. CDR3 nucleotide sequence: TGTGCCAGCAGTTACTCGAAGGGGTTGGAGACCCAGTACTTC.

This clonotype was seen at least ten times. This chain links TRBV6-5 with TRBJ2-1; D may be TRBD1 (5 bases). The germline V and J ends were trimmed by 3 bases and 2 bases, with 14 bases remaining between them. This CDR3 has 16 amino acids. CDR1 is MNHEY and CDR2 is SVGAGI in the germline V gene. For the CDR3, the DNA is TGTGCCAGCAGTTATAAGGATAAGGGGACCTACAATGAGCAGTTCTTC. Translated, it gives CASSYKDKGTYNEQFF.